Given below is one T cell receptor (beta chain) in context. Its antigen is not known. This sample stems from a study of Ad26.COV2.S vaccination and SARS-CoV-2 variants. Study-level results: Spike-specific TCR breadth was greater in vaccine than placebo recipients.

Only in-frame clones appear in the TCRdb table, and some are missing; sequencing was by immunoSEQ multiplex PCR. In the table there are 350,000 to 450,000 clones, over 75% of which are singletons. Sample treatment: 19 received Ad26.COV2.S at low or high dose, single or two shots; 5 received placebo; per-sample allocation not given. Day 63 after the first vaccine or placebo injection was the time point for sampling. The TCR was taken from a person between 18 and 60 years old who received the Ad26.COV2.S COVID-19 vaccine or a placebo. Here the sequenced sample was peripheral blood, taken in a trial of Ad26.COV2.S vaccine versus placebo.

In DNA form, the CDR3 reads TGTGCCAGCGGAGGGGACAGGGGCGCAGATACGCAGTATTTT. Protein: CASGGDRGADTQYF. The chain carries TRBV19 and TRBJ2-3; 10 nucleotides match TRBD1. Trimming at V came to 9 bases and at J to 4 bases, leaving 7 bases not matched to a gene. CDR1 LNHDA and CDR2 SQIVND come from the germline V gene (reference sequence). This CDR3 has 14 residues.